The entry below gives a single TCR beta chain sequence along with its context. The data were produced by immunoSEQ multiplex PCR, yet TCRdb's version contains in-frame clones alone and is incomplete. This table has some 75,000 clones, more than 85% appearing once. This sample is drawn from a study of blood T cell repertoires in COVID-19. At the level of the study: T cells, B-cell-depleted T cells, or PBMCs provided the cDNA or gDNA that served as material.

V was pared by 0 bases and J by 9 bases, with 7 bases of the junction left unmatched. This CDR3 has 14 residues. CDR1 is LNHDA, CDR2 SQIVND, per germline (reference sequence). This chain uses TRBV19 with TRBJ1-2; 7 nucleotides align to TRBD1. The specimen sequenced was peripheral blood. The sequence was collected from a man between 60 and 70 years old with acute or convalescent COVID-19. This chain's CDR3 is CASSIDTGAISYTF. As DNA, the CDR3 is TGTGCCAGTAGTATAGATACAGGGGCTATTAGCTACACCTTC.